This T cell receptor (beta chain) was identified in a study of T cell responses to AZD1222 COVID-19 vaccine. This CDR3 has 15 residues. V shed 6 bases and J shed 5 bases, with 17 bases lying between them. From germline, CDR1 is LNHDA and CDR2 SQIVND (reference sequence). Regarding the study as a whole: Breadth and depth of Spike-specific TCRs rose after two AZD1222 doses. It should be noted that donors were predominantly white British and more often female, and clonal diversity was possibly underestimated.

A word on this clone: Its antigen is still unknown.

Assay: immunoSEQ multiplex PCR; the TCRdb copy retains only in-frame clones and omits some. The sample lists roughly 120,000 clones; roughly nine tenths were seen once. The receptor was isolated from an adult in good health. V usage is TRBV19 and J usage is TRBJ2-1; D may be TRBD2 (5 bases). The starting material was peripheral blood, obtained on day 0 of AZD1222 vaccination. The CDR3, as DNA: TGTGCCAGTAGCTGGACTCCCTCTGCAGACAATGAGCAGTTCTTC. Amino acid sequence: CASSWTPSADNEQFF.